Detailed here is one T cell receptor beta chain. The data are from a study of blood T cell repertoires in COVID-19. Study background: PBMCs, B-cell-depleted T cells, or T cells were the source of the cDNA or gDNA that made up the material.

This CDR3 has 13 amino acids. The germline V gene encodes CDR1 LNHDA and CDR2 SQIVND (reference sequence). The V gene lost 6 bases and the J gene lost 4 bases, with 10 bases spanning the gap. Sequencing used immunoSEQ multiplex PCR; TCRdb keeps in-frame clones, though not all of them. Among fewer than 350,000 clones listed, around 84% were seen once. This clonotype was obtained from a woman aged 50 to 65 who had recovered from COVID-19. The chain combines TRBV19 with TRBJ2-1; the D is unclear. Sequencing was done on a sample of PBMCs or T cells enriched from blood (not recorded which). Here the CDR3 DNA reads TGTGCCAGTAGAAAGCTCGGTTACAATGAGCAGTTCTTC. Protein product: CASRKLGYNEQFF.